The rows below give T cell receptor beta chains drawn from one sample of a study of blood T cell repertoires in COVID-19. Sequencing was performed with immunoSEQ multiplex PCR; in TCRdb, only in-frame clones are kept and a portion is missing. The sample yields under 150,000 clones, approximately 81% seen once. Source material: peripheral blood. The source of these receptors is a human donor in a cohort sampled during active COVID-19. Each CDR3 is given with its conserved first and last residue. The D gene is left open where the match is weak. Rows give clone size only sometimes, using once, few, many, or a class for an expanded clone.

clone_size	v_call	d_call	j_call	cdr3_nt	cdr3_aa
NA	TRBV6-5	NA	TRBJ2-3	TGTGCCAGCAGCAGGGTAACTAGCACAGATACGCAGTATTTT	CASSRVTSTDTQYF
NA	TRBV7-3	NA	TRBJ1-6	TGTGCCAGCAGTCCAGGGGCCGTTAATTCACCCCTCCACTTT	CASSPGAVNSPLHF
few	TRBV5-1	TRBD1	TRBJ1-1	TGCGCCAGCAGCTACATGGACAGGGGGACGAACACTGAAGCTTTCTTT	CASSYMDRGTNTEAFF
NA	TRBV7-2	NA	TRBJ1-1	TGTGCCAGCACTCCCTGGGGGCTGGGTACTGAAGCTTTCTTT	CASTPWGLGTEAFF
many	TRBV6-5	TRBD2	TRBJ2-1	TGTGCCAGCAGTTACAGGGCTAGCGGGGGGGCCGTCGAGCAGTTCTTC	CASSYRASGGAVEQFF
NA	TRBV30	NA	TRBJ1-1	TGTGCCTGGAGGCGACAGCCGAACACTGAAGCTTTCTTT	CAWRRQPNTEAFF
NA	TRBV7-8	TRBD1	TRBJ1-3	TGTGCCAGCAGCCTAGGGACAGGCCTTGGCACTGGAAACACCATATATTTT	CASSLGTGLGTGNTIYF
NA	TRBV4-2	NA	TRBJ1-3	TGTGCCAGCAGCCGTAGTGGCGGGAGGAACACCATATATTTT	CASSRSGGRNTIYF
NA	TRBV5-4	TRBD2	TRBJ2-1	TGTGCCAGCAGCTTGTTTAGCGGGGGGTACAATGAGCAGTTCTTC	CASSLFSGGYNEQFF
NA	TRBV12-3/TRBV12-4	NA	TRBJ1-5	TGTGCCAGCAGTCTACCTTCGAGAGAGCCCCAGCATTTT	CASSLPSREPQHF
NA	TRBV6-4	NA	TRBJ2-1	TGTGCCAGCAGTGTTGGCGGGGGCAACAATGAGCAGTTCTTC	CASSVGGGNNEQFF
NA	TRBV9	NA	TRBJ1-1	TGTGCCAGCAGCCCGGGGGTCGGGGGGGCTGAAGCTTTCTTT	CASSPGVGGAEAFF
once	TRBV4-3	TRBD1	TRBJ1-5	TGCGCCAGCAGCCAAGATAACAGGGGAGGTCAGCCCCAGCATTTT	CASSQDNRGGQPQHF
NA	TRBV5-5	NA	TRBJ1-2	TGTGCCAGCAGCTTGGCCGCGGGGGCTAACTATGGCTACACCTTC	CASSLAAGANYGYTF
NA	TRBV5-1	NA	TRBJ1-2	TGCGCCAGCAGTCGTGACACGCTAAACTATGGCTACACCTTC	CASSRDTLNYGYTF